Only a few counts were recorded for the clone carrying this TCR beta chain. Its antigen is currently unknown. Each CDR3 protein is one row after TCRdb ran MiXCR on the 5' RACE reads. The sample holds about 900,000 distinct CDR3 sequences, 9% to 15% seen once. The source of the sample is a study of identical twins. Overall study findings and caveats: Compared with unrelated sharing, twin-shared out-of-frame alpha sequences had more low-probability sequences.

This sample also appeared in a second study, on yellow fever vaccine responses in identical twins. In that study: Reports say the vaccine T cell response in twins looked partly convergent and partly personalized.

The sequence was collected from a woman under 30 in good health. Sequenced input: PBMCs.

In DNA form, the CDR3 reads TGTGCCAGCAGTGAAGCGCCACAGGTTTTTTTAACGAACACTGAAGCTTTCTTT. Translating gives CASSEAPQVFLTNTEAFF. This chain connects TRBV6-1 to TRBJ1-1; tentative D call: TRBD1 (5 bases). In germline, CDR1 is MNHNS, CDR2 SASEGT. The CDR3 loop spans 18 amino acids. With 0 bases removed from V and 1 base from J, the gap between germline ends came to 18 bases.